A single sample gave rise to the 13 T cell receptor beta chains below, sequenced in a study of blood T cell repertoires in COVID-19. Assay: immunoSEQ multiplex PCR; the TCRdb copy retains only in-frame clones and omits some. The sample shows 280,000 or so clones, around 85% of them seen only once. Sequenced sample: PBMCs or T cells enriched from blood (not recorded which). Receptors were obtained from a woman aged 50 to 60 who had recovered from COVID-19.

J is TRBJ1-2 and V is TRBV6-5, with unresolved D. Trimming shortened V by 8 bases and J by 0 bases, and 10 bases separated the two germline ends. CDR1 is MNHEY, CDR2 SVGAGI, per germline. This CDR3 has 13 amino acids. For the CDR3, the DNA is TGTGCCAGCGCGGGGATAACTAACTATGGCTACACCTTC. Its translation: CASAGITNYGYTF.

In this sample, this clone turned up a few times. This rearrangement joins TRBV6-6 to TRBJ1-6; D gene unclear. The V and J ends lost 6 bases and 7 bases respectively, with 16 bases between them. Germline V gene data show CDR1 as MNHNY and CDR2 as SVGAGI (reference sequence). The CDR3 consists of 15 residues. The CDR3 DNA follows: TGTGCCAGCAGATCCCAACTCCCGGGGAATTCACCCCTCCACTTT. It encodes CASRSQLPGNSPLHF.

The rearrangement uses TRBV7-8 and TRBJ2-7, with D possibly matching TRBD2 (6 bases). V shed 1 base and J shed 0 bases, with 16 bases lying between them. CDR1 and CDR2 (germline): SGHVS, FQNEAQ. The CDR3 is made up of 17 amino acids. The CDR3 DNA sequence: TGTGCCAGCAGCTTAGATTCCGGGGAGGCGATCTCCTACGAGCAGTACTTC. The encoded protein is CASSLDSGEAISYEQYF.

The CDR3 DNA reads TGTGCCAGCAGCTCGTCGACAGGGATCGAATTATGGGAGCAGTACTTC. This codes for CASSSSTGIELWEQYF. This chain links TRBV27 with TRBJ2-7, with 7 nucleotides matching TRBD1. CDR1 is MNHEY, CDR2 SMNVEV, per germline (reference sequence). CDR3 length: 16 residues. Germline trimming cut 6 bases from V and 7 bases from J; bases unmatched to any gene: 18.

This sequence joins TRBV3-1 (or the pseudogene TRBV3-2) and TRBJ1-1; D is perhaps TRBD1 (5 bases). Between the trimmed V and J ends, which lost 2 bases and 6 bases, there was a span of 10 bases. Germline V gives CDR1 LGHDT, CDR2 YNNKEL (reference sequence). The CDR3 totals 13 residues. The CDR3 spells CASSQPGRSEAFF. In nucleotides, the CDR3 is TGTGCCAGCAGCCAACCAGGGAGGTCTGAAGCTTTCTTT.

V gene TRBV4-1 combines with J gene TRBJ2-7, with 11 bases fitting TRBD1. Germline CDR1 is MGHRA and CDR2 is YSYEKL. V lost 5 bases and J lost 3; bases outside the gene matches: 12. There are 17 residues in the CDR3. The CDR3 is CASSKGQGDPSHYEQYF. In DNA, the CDR3 is TGCGCCAGCAGCAAGGGACAGGGGGATCCCAGTCACTACGAGCAGTACTTC.

The genes are TRBV20-1 and TRBJ2-1, with D unclear. CDR1 and CDR2 from the germline V gene are DFQATT and SNEGSKA (reference sequence). CDR3 size: 12 residues. V lost 6 bases and J 8 bases, leaving 14 bases between the germline ends. CDR3 sequence: CSASARRDEQFF. DNA for the CDR3: TGCAGTGCGAGTGCCCGTCGGGATGAGCAGTTCTTC.

The chain is built from TRBV21-1 and TRBJ1-1; the tabulated D call, TRBD1, remains unverified against the DNA. TRBV21-1 is designated a pseudogene. The CDR3 has 18 amino acids. The CDR3 protein is CASSKGWVGGQNNTEAFF. CDR3 sequence (DNA): TGTGCCAGCAGCAAAGGGTGGGTTGGGGGACAGAACAACACTGAAGCTTTCTTT.

The V and J genes are TRBV2 and TRBJ1-2; perhaps TRBD1 as D (5 bases). Between the trimmed V and J ends, which lost 3 bases and 8 bases, there was a span of 7 bases. The CDR3 spans 11 residues. Looked up from germline, CDR1 is SNHLY and CDR2 is FYNNEI. The DNA of the CDR3 is TGTGCCAGCAGTGACAGGGAAGGCTACACCTTC. Its translation: CASSDREGYTF.

This chain joins TRBV3-1 (or the pseudogene TRBV3-2) and TRBJ2-1; 10 bases agree with TRBD2. V dropped 3 bases and J dropped 7; count of bases not matched to a gene: 3. CDR3 length: 14 amino acids. CDR1 and CDR2 (germline): LGHDT, YNNKEL (reference sequence). The DNA for the CDR3 is TGTGCCAGCAGCCACAGCGGGGGGGCGAATGAGCAGTTCTTC. Its protein is CASSHSGGANEQFF.

This sequence joins TRBV5-1 and TRBJ1-3; no reliable D call. Deletions cut 5 bases from V and 2 bases from J, with 14 bases between. There are 15 residues in the CDR3. The V gene's germline CDR1 is SGHRS and CDR2 YFSETQ. The DNA of the CDR3 is TGCGCCAGCAGTCTTCAAATAGTACCTGGAAACACCATATATTTT. It yields the protein CASSLQIVPGNTIYF.

This clone was observed a few times. V gene TRBV5-1 combines with J gene TRBJ1-5; D not certain. Germline CDR1 and CDR2: SGHRS and YFSETQ. The CDR3 is made up of 16 amino acids. The ends were cut back, 2 bases at V and 0 bases at J, with 12 bases in the middle. CDR3 sequence reads: CASSFSVSYSNQPQHF. Written as DNA, the CDR3 is TGCGCCAGCAGCTTCTCTGTCTCCTATAGCAATCAGCCCCAGCATTTT.

J is TRBJ2-1 and V is TRBV4-1; 13 bases align to TRBD2. Germline V gene data show CDR1 as MGHRA and CDR2 as YSYEKL. With 4 bases clipped from V and 7 bases from J, the junction kept 7 bases outside the gene matches. This CDR3 is 16 amino acids long. As DNA, the CDR3 is TGCGCCAGCAGCCCATGGACTAGCGGGAGTGGTAATGAGCAGTTCTTC. Its protein product is CASSPWTSGSGNEQFF.